The 2 T cell receptor beta chains in this list originate from one sample, sequenced in a study of T-cell memory formation after mild COVID-19. One entry per CDR3 protein results from TCRdb running MiXCR on the 5' RACE reads. Of some 440,000 distinct CDR3 sequences in the sample, roughly 25% were seen once. Sequencing input: PBMCs or a T cell subset sorted from them (not recorded which). The receptors were gathered from an adult woman who had mild COVID-19 (a few samples of this study predate the infection). Cell type and time point are not known.

This chain links TRBV12-3 or TRBV12-4 with TRBJ1-2; a possible D gene is TRBD1 (5 bases). V lost 3 bases and J lost 7, with 9 bases in between. The CDR3 is 12 residues long. The CDR3 here is CASSFRGAGYTF. In DNA form, the CDR3 reads TGTGCCAGCAGTTTCAGAGGGGCTGGCTACACCTTC.

This sequence joins TRBV12-3 or TRBV12-4 and TRBJ1-5; unclear D gene. The V end was cut by 2 bases, the J end by 8 bases, with 10 bases between. CDR3 length: 13 amino acids. This CDR3 is CASSLTDREPQHF. As DNA, the CDR3 is TGTGCCAGCAGTTTAACGGATCGTGAGCCCCAGCATTTT.